This T cell receptor beta chain was sequenced during a study of blood T cell repertoires in COVID-19. Study as a whole: T cells, B-cell-depleted T cells, or PBMCs provided the cDNA or gDNA that served as material.

Authors' methods: Estimation of nucleated cell counts relied on the amplification of reference gene primers. The data were produced by immunoSEQ multiplex PCR, yet TCRdb's version contains in-frame clones alone and is incomplete. That table furnishes V, J and clone size, whereas the DNA furnished D and trimming. The sample contains some 90,000 clones, 80% to 95% of which appear only once. The germline gives CDR1 KGHDR, CDR2 SFDVKD. CDR3 size: 15 residues. Trimming left V 3 bases short and J 10 bases short, with 15 bases between. This TCR came from a woman in her forties or fifties in a cohort sampled during active COVID-19. This chain joins TRBV24-1 and TRBJ1-6; D unresolved. Sequencing was done on a sample of peripheral blood. The CDR3, as DNA: TGTGCCACCAGTGATGGTATGAGGAATTTCTCACCCCTCCACTTT. Its protein is CATSDGMRNFSPLHF.